Below, 26 T cell receptor beta chains from the same sample are listed, as sequenced in a study of T cell responses to AZD1222 COVID-19 vaccine. The method was immunoSEQ multiplex PCR; TCRdb's version includes in-frame clones alone and lacks a portion of them. The table has 150,000 to 200,000 clones, about 89% seen once. The specimen comprised peripheral blood, sampled on day 0 of AZD1222 vaccination. These receptors were taken from an adult in good health.

The chain couples TRBV5-5 to TRBJ1-1, with 7 bases identical to TRBD1. The trim removed 7 bases at V and 0 bases at J, leaving 3 bases unmatched. CDR1 and CDR2 from the germline V gene are SGHKS and YYEKEE (reference sequence). There are 13 residues in the CDR3. CDR3 region: CASSTGVNTEAFF. The CDR3 bases are TGTGCCAGCTCTACAGGGGTGAACACTGAAGCTTTCTTT.

The V and J genes are TRBV7-8 and TRBJ2-5; tentatively, D is TRBD2 (5 bases). V was pared by 5 bases and J by 5 bases, with 18 bases between. Germline values: CDR1 SGHVS, CDR2 FQNEAQ. The CDR3 is 15 amino acids. CDR3 in DNA: TGTGCCAGCAGCCCCCGAGGGTCAGCCGAGGAGACCCAGTACTTC. It specifies CASSPRGSAEETQYF.

This clone has just one count. The V and J genes are TRBV9 and TRBJ2-1, with D tentatively TRBD1 (5 bases). Germline CDR1 is SGDLS and CDR2 is YYNGEE. This CDR3 spans 17 amino acids. Trimming removed 0 bases from V and 2 bases from J, with 15 bases in between. The CDR3 coding sequence is TGTGCCAGCAGCGTAGTTCAAGGGGCCGCCCCCTACAATGAGCAGTTCTTC. Protein product: CASSVVQGAAPYNEQFF. Drawing the rest from reference TRBV9 and TRBJ2-1, the complete variable domain is DSGVTQTPKHLITATGQRVTLRCSPRSGDLSVYWYQQSLDQGLQFLIQYYNGEERAKGNILERFSAQQFPDLHSELNLSSLELGDSALYFCASSVVQGAAPYNEQFFGPGTRLTVL.

The rearrangement uses TRBV15 and TRBJ1-1, with 8 bases that match TRBD1. Germline values: CDR1 LNHNV, CDR2 YYDKDF (reference sequence). V was pared by 2 bases and J by 1 base, with 3 bases of the junction left unmatched. The CDR3 sequence is 15 residues long. The CDR3 nucleotides are TGTGCCACCAGCAGATATGGGACAGGGAACACTGAAGCTTTCTTT. Encoded protein: CATSRYGTGNTEAFF.

The chain employs TRBV18 and TRBJ1-4; 7 nucleotides line up with TRBD1. Trimming at V came to 4 bases and at J to 5 bases, leaving 4 bases not matched to a gene. There are 14 residues in the CDR3. CDR1 and CDR2 from the germline V gene are KGHSH and LQKENI. CDR3 bases: TGTGCCAGCTCACACGGGACAGAGAATGAAAAACTGTTTTTT. Amino acids: CASSHGTENEKLFF.

The rearrangement links TRBV28 to TRBJ2-7; 9 bases map to TRBD1. CDR3 size: 16 residues. V lost 5 bases, J lost 4 bases, and 12 bases stayed unmatched. CDR1 and CDR2 (germline): MDHEN, SYDVKM. The CDR3 DNA is TGTGCCAGCAGTCCATCGGGGGGACAGGGAGCTTACGAGCAGTACTTC. Its translation: CASSPSGGQGAYEQYF.

This clone was counted only a few times. The rearrangement links TRBV27 to TRBJ1-2, with D tentatively TRBD1 (5 bases). This CDR3 is built from 17 residues. Germline loops: CDR1 MNHEY, CDR2 SMNVEV (reference sequence). V shed 1 base and J shed 8 bases, with 23 bases lying between them. The CDR3, as DNA: TGTGCCAGCAGTTTATTCCCGGGACCGATCAATACCGGCGGCTACACCTTC. It encodes CASSLFPGPINTGGYTF.

The chain links TRBV5-4 to TRBJ1-1, with D possibly TRBD1 on 5 matching bases. The V end lost 4 bases, the J end lost 3 bases, and 13 bases lay between the germline ends. CDR1 is SGHNT, CDR2 YYREEE, per germline (reference sequence). This CDR3 has 14 amino acids. Here the CDR3 reads CASSAAGRDTEAFF. The CDR3, as DNA: TGTGCCAGCAGCGCGGCAGGGAGGGACACTGAAGCTTTCTTT. Combining the CDR3 with reference TRBV5-4 and TRBJ1-1 gives the whole variable domain ETGVTQSPTHLIKTRGQQVTLRCSSQSGHNTVSWYQQALGQGPQFIFQYYREEENGRGNFPPRFSGLQFPNYSSELNVNALELDDSALYLCASSAAGRDTEAFFGQGTRLTVV.

V is TRBV7-3 and J is TRBJ2-2; D is perhaps TRBD2 (5 bases). The CDR3 totals 15 residues. Trimming cost V 5 bases and J 5 bases, with 15 bases left between them. Germline CDR1 SGHTA, CDR2 FQGTGA. CDR3 in DNA: TGTGCCAGCAGCAGCCGGGCACGGAGGACCGGGGAGCTGTTTTTT. Protein product: CASSSRARRTGELFF.

The chain couples TRBV9 to TRBJ2-7, with D perhaps TRBD1 (5 bases). With 0 bases removed from V and 2 bases from J, the gap between germline ends came to 27 bases. The V gene's germline CDR1 is SGDLS and CDR2 YYNGEE. This CDR3 has 20 residues. CDR3 sequence (DNA): TGTGCCAGCAGCGTAGAAGGTGGGTTAGGGGATCTTCATTCGGCCTACGAGCAGTACTTC. Translation: CASSVEGGLGDLHSAYEQYF.

V is TRBV5-4 and J is TRBJ1-3, with a tentative D call TRBD1 (5 bases). V lost 4 bases and J lost 7, with 18 bases in between. This CDR3 has 15 residues. CDR1 is SGHNT, CDR2 YYREEE, per germline (reference sequence). CDR3 residues: CASSAAGTGGNTIYF. DNA of the CDR3: TGTGCCAGCAGCGCCGCCGGGACTGGTGGTAACACCATATATTTT.

The V call is TRBV28, the J call TRBJ1-2; no clear D gene. The V end was cut by 1 base, the J end by 1 base, with 10 bases between. The germline V gene has CDR1 MDHEN and CDR2 SYDVKM. CDR3 length: 15 residues. CDR3 nucleotide sequence: TGTGCCAGCAGTTTATTTCGGACGGATAACTATGGCTACACCTTC. The encoded protein is CASSLFRTDNYGYTF.

This chain uses TRBV6-6 with TRBJ1-4; D uncertain. CDR3 size: 11 residues. Trimming removed 7 bases at V and 12 bases at J, with 12 bases between. Germline CDR1 MNHNY, CDR2 SVGAGI (reference sequence). For the CDR3, the DNA is TGTGCCAGCATTTGGGAGGGAGAACTGTTTTTT. Translation gives CASIWEGELFF.

V gene TRBV18 combines with J gene TRBJ2-7; a possible D gene is TRBD1 (6 bases). This CDR3 spans 12 amino acids. V lost 4 bases and J lost 4, with 8 bases in between. CDR1 and CDR2 (germline): KGHSH, LQKENI. The CDR3 DNA reads as TGTGCCAGCTCACTCGGACAGTACGAGCAGTACTTC. It translates to CASSLGQYEQYF. The full variable domain, rest sourced from reference TRBV18 and TRBJ2-7, is NAGVMQNPRHLVRRRGQEARLRCSPMKGHSHVYWYRQLPEEGLKFMVYLQKENIIDESGMPKERFSAEFPKEGPSILRIQQVVRGDSAAYFCASSLGQYEQYFGPGTRLTVT.

The chain links TRBV5-5 to TRBJ1-3; no definite D call. The germline V and J ends were trimmed by 0 bases and 3 bases, with 13 bases remaining between them. This CDR3 contains 16 residues. The V gene's germline CDR1 is SGHKS and CDR2 YYEKEE (reference sequence). The DNA for the CDR3 is TGTGCCAGCAGCTTGGATCGGTTTTTGGGTGGAAACACCATATATTTT. This encodes CASSLDRFLGGNTIYF.

The chain is built from TRBV2 and TRBJ1-2; D remains ambiguous. From germline, CDR1 is SNHLY and CDR2 FYNNEI. Trimming pared 5 bases from V and 4 bases from J, leaving 11 bases between. CDR3 length: 13 amino acids. This chain's CDR3 is CASSTDLFYGYTF. The CDR3 DNA reads as TGTGCCAGCAGTACAGACCTATTCTATGGCTACACCTTC. The variable domain in full, with the rest retrieved from reference TRBV2 and TRBJ1-2, is EPEVTQTPSHQVTQMGQEVILRCVPISNHLYFYWYRQILGQKVEFLVSFYNNEISEKSEIFDDQFSVERPDGSNFTLKIRSTKLEDSAMYFCASSTDLFYGYTFGSGTRLTVV.

This chain links TRBV19 with TRBJ1-2; D is perhaps TRBD1 (5 bases). This CDR3 spans 11 amino acids. V was cut by 6 bases and J by 7 bases, with 9 bases left in between. Germline V gene lookup returns CDR1 LNHDA and CDR2 SQIVND (reference sequence). Written as DNA, the CDR3 is TGTGCCAGTAGGACAGTAGGTGGCTACACCTTC. It specifies CASRTVGGYTF.

With regard to this clone: Germline and junction disagree at one end, which may indicate a read error. J is TRBJ2-7 and V is TRBV28; 10 bases are shared with TRBD2. The CDR3 runs to 14 residues. CDR1 is MDHEN and CDR2 is SYDVKM in the germline V gene. The chain's CDR3 is CASSFGRTGLAVFF. The CDR3 DNA follows: TGTGCCAGCAGTTTCGGCAGGACAGGACTAGCGGTTTTCTTC.

This sequence joins TRBV9 and TRBJ1-2; tentative D call: TRBD1 (5 bases). Germline V gives CDR1 SGDLS, CDR2 YYNGEE. V was clipped by 3 bases and J by 0 bases, with 12 bases between them. The CDR3 sequence is 15 residues long. Here the CDR3 DNA reads TGTGCCAGCAGCGCTGGGACTGTAGCTAACTATGGCTACACCTTC. This translates into CASSAGTVANYGYTF.

This rearrangement joins TRBV3-1 (or the pseudogene TRBV3-2) to TRBJ1-4; D might be TRBD1 (5 bases). V was shortened by 1 base and J by 6 bases, with 24 bases between the two germline ends. CDR3 length: 19 amino acids. Germline values: CDR1 LGHDT, CDR2 YNNKEL (reference sequence). The CDR3 spells CASSQVGRKAGQYHEKLFF. CDR3 nucleotide sequence: TGTGCCAGCAGCCAAGTTGGGAGGAAGGCAGGGCAGTATCATGAAAAACTGTTTTTT.

CDR3 DNA sequence: TGTGCCAGCAGAACAGGGAGTGGAAACACCATATATTTT. This gives the protein CASRTGSGNTIYF. The genes are TRBV6-5 and TRBJ1-3; maybe TRBD1 (6 bases). The V gene lost 6 bases and the J gene lost 3 bases, with 9 bases spanning the gap. The V gene's germline CDR1 is MNHEY and CDR2 SVGAGI. The CDR3 extends over 13 amino acids.

V gene TRBV19 combines with J gene TRBJ2-2; D is unresolved. Germline values: CDR1 LNHDA, CDR2 SQIVND (reference sequence). This CDR3 spans 14 amino acids. V gave up 7 bases and J gave up 1 base, with 10 bases separating them. As DNA, the CDR3 is TGTGCCAGTACGTTCCAGAAGAACACCGGGGAGCTGTTTTTT. Its translation is CASTFQKNTGELFF.

The chain carries TRBV10-3 and TRBJ2-1, with 8 bases aligning to TRBD1. The CDR3 totals 14 residues. Germline CDR1 and CDR2: ENHRY and SYGVKD. V was clipped by 3 bases and J by 7 bases; unmatched bases: 5. The CDR3 region has the DNA TGTGCCATCAGTGACCGGACAGGGCATAATGAGCAGTTCTTC. It codes for CAISDRTGHNEQFF.

The chain recombines TRBV30 with TRBJ2-2; tentative D call: TRBD1 (6 bases). The V end was cut by 0 bases, the J end by 1 base, with 15 bases between. The CDR3 is 17 amino acids. Germline V gene lookup returns CDR1 GTSNPN and CDR2 SVGIG (reference sequence). CDR3 protein: CAWSVYGGYRNTGELFF. The CDR3 region has the DNA TGTGCCTGGAGTGTGTATGGGGGCTATCGGAACACCGGGGAGCTGTTTTTT. The full variable domain, its missing parts supplied by reference TRBV30 and TRBJ2-2, is SQTIHQWPATLVQPVGSPLSLECTVEGTSNPNLYWYRQAAGRGLQLLFYSVGIGQISSEVPQNLSASRPQDRQFILSSKKLLLSDSGFYLCAWSVYGGYRNTGELFFGEGSRLTVL.

V usage is TRBV5-1 and J usage is TRBJ1-4, with no clear D. Between the trimmed V and J ends, which lost 4 bases and 6 bases, there was a span of 10 bases. Looked up from germline, CDR1 is SGHRS and CDR2 is YFSETQ. The length of the CDR3 is 13 residues. The chain's CDR3 is CASSQTLDEKLFF. CDR3 sequence (DNA): TGCGCCAGCAGCCAGACCCTGGATGAAAAACTGTTTTTT.

The chain links TRBV7-9 to TRBJ2-7, with 9 nucleotides matching TRBD1. The length of the CDR3 is 15 residues. Trimming removed 5 bases from V and 5 bases from J; junction bases left unmatched: 10. Germline loops: CDR1 SEHNR, CDR2 FQNEAQ (reference sequence). The DNA for the CDR3 is TGTGCCAGCAGCCCCGACAGGGGGATATGGAACGAGCAGTACTTC. It yields the protein CASSPDRGIWNEQYF.